The entry below gives a single T cell receptor (beta chain) sequence along with its context. TCRdb re-derived calls from the 5' RACE reads in MiXCR, one entry per CDR3 protein. The table records 500,000 to 650,000 distinct CDR3 sequences, approximately 21% of them present only once. These data belong to a study of T-cell memory formation after mild COVID-19. This CDR3 is built from 13 residues. Germline CDR1 reads MNHEY; CDR2 reads SMNVEV (reference sequence). Trimming stripped 4 bases from V and 2 bases from J, with 7 bases between. The chain employs TRBV27 and TRBJ2-3; D is uncertain. This sequence originates from an adult woman who had mild COVID-19 (a few samples of this study predate the infection). Cell type and time point are not known. What was sequenced was PBMCs or a T cell subset sorted from them (not recorded which). CDR3 region: CASSSAYTDTQYF. CDR3 bases: TGTGCCAGCAGTTCGGCCTACACAGATACGCAGTATTTT.